The clone carrying this TCR beta chain was seen just once. Clones were read by immunoSEQ multiplex PCR, and TCRdb kept only the in-frame ones, dropping some. The sample contains over 75,000 clones, around 80% of which appear only once. The CDR3 has 13 residues. Trimming stripped 2 bases from V and 6 bases from J, with 10 bases between. Germline lookup yields CDR1 MDHEN and CDR2 SYDVKM. The entry originates in a study of control samples from healthy donors and cancer patients. The receptor comes from a man between 60 and 75 years old in good health. The chain combines TRBV28 with TRBJ1-1, with a possible D match to TRBD1 (5 bases). Sequencing was done on a sample of blood. The CDR3 DNA reads as TGTGCCAGCAGTTTAGTGTGGGGGGCTGAAGCTTTCTTT. Its translation is CASSLVWGAEAFF.